Listed below are T cell receptor beta chains from one sample, sequenced in a study of early T cells in non-severe SARS-CoV-2 infection. Using its own MiXCR run on the 5' RACE reads, TCRdb lists one record per CDR3 protein. Here the sample spans about 45,000 distinct CDR3 sequences, 12% being singletons. Sequencing input: whole blood. These receptors were taken from an adult who was a healthcare worker with PCR-confirmed SARS-CoV-2 infection or an uninfected control (not recorded which). The CDR3 runs from the conserved cysteine through the conserved F or W. D genes are given only for firm matches.

>-|13|TRBJ1-1|TRBV5-5
CASSLDQNTEAFF
>TRBD1|13|TRBJ1-1|TRBV20-1
CSAPMTGDTEAFF
>-|13|TRBJ2-2|TRBV11-3
CASSKMGTGELFF
>-|14|TRBJ2-6|TRBV7-2
CASSFTPRANVLTF
>-|12|TRBJ2-7|TRBV7-2
CASSFGTFEQYF
>-|17|TRBJ1-2|TRBV21-1
CASSYTEGIPFNYGYTF
>TRBD2|13|TRBJ2-5|TRBV20-1
CSASGGAVETQYF
>-|13|TRBJ2-5|TRBV6-4
CASSDLASETQYF
>-|12|TRBJ1-1|TRBV7-2
CASSLNLAEAFF
>-|14|TRBJ2-2|TRBV6-2/TRBV6-3
CASSFGLSTPGLFF
>TRBD1|14|TRBJ2-1|TRBV20-1
CSASWGQGYNEQFF
>-|14|TRBJ2-7|TRBV20-1
CSALGGTKLYEQYF
>TRBD1|14|TRBJ2-7|TRBV5-1
CASSSDRELYEQYF
>-|13|TRBJ1-1|TRBV18
CASSPDMNTEAFF
>-|14|TRBJ1-1|TRBV30
CAWIHPRGSTEAFF